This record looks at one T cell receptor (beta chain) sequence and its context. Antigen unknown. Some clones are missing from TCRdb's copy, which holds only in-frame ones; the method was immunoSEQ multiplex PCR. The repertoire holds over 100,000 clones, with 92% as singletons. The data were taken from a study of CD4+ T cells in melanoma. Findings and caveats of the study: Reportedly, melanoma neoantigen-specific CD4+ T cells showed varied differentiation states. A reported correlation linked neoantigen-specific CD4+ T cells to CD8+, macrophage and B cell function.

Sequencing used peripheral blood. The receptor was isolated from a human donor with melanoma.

In nucleotides, the CDR3 is TGTGCCAGCAGCCCCCCCGCCCCAGGGGGCGCGGGCACCGGGGAGCTGTTTTTT. Protein: CASSPPAPGGAGTGELFF. J is TRBJ2-2 and V is TRBV5-4; 8 nucleotides line up with TRBD1. The ends lost 4 bases at V and 4 bases at J; junction bases unmatched: 15. This CDR3 has 18 amino acids. Per the germline V gene, CDR1 is SGHNT and CDR2 is YYREEE (reference sequence).